The 15 T cell receptor beta chains in this list originate from one sample, sequenced in a study of human T cells and chemical hapten exposure. MiXCR, run by TCRdb on the RACE reads, gives a single entry per CDR3 protein. The sample lists fewer than 85,000 distinct CDR3 sequences, about 8.6% seen once, with less than 2% in the top ten. The sample's time point: healthy volunteer bleed at 6 weeks. The study extracted total RNA from unfractionated whole blood. The material sequenced was whole blood. The receptors stem from a female donor in good health. Some clones in this sample may be carry-over from other donors' samples.

This clonotype has more than one count but fewer than ten. The chain uses TRBV5-1 and TRBJ1-1, with TRBD1 as a possible D gene (6 bases). This CDR3 spans 14 amino acids. Germline-derived CDR1 and CDR2 are SGHRS and YFSETQ. Deletions cut 6 bases from V and 0 bases from J, with 12 bases between. The DNA for the CDR3 is TGCGCCAGCACCATAGGACAGATGAACACTGAAGCTTTCTTT. Translated: CASTIGQMNTEAFF. The complete variable domain, with remaining parts taken from reference TRBV5-1 and TRBJ1-1, reads KAGVTQTPRYLIKTRGQQVTLSCSPISGHRSVSWYQQTPGQGLQFLFEYFSETQRNKGNFPGRFSGRQFSNSRSEMNVSTLELGDSALYLCASTIGQMNTEAFFGQGTRLTVV.

In this sample, this clonotype turned up a few times. J is TRBJ1-5 and V is TRBV20-1; D might be TRBD1 (6 bases). Trimming took off 1 base at V and 3 bases at J, with 10 bases between the two ends. The CDR3 consists of 14 residues. The germline V gene has CDR1 DFQATT and CDR2 SNEGSKA (reference sequence). CDR3 in amino acids: CSARGGAINQPQHF. DNA of the CDR3: TGCAGTGCTAGAGGGGGGGCTATCAATCAGCCCCAGCATTTT.

The rearrangement joins TRBV27 to TRBJ2-1; 9 nucleotides match TRBD2. There are 17 residues in the CDR3. Trimming cost V 8 bases and J 0 bases; bases outside gene matches: 11. Germline V gene data show CDR1 as MNHEY and CDR2 as SMNVEV (reference sequence). CDR3 sequence: CASQGLAGFSSYNEQFF. In DNA form, the CDR3 reads TGTGCCAGCCAGGGGCTAGCGGGGTTTAGCTCCTACAATGAGCAGTTCTTC.

This clonotype has more than one count but fewer than ten. J is TRBJ1-3 and V is TRBV9; D is undetermined. Germline CDR1 and CDR2: SGDLS and YYNGEE. V was trimmed by 4 bases and J by 2 bases, leaving 16 bases between them. This CDR3 has 16 amino acids. CDR3 coding DNA: TGTGCCAGCAGCTTCAGCCGGGATGGCGCTGGAAACACCATATATTTT. It yields the protein CASSFSRDGAGNTIYF.

Many counts were recorded for this clonotype. The V gene is TRBV29-1, the J gene TRBJ2-5, with D possibly matching TRBD2 (5 bases). Deletions cut 0 bases from V and 5 bases from J, with 7 bases between. Germline V gene sequence: CDR1 SQVTM, CDR2 ANQGSEA. The CDR3 is made up of 12 amino acids. The CDR3 reads CSVEEGAETQYF. CDR3 sequence (DNA): TGCAGCGTTGAAGAGGGAGCGGAGACCCAGTACTTC.

This clonotype was seen more than once but under ten times. The V gene is TRBV12-3 or TRBV12-4, the J gene TRBJ2-5; TRBD2 matches at 8 bases. V lost 6 bases to trimming and J lost 1 base; unmatched junction nucleotides: 10. The CDR3 is made up of 16 amino acids. The CDR3 sequence: CASSLKRGTAQETQYF. CDR3 sequence (DNA): TGTGCCAGCAGCCTAAAGCGGGGGACCGCCCAAGAGACCCAGTACTTC.

V and J are TRBV12-3 or TRBV12-4 and TRBJ2-1; the match to TRBD1 covers 8 bases. V shed 6 bases, J shed 15 bases, and the junction held 10 bases outside the gene matches. This CDR3 is built from 12 residues. The CDR3, as DNA: TGTGCCAGCAGCCCGGGACAGGCAAGCCCGTTCTTC. It codes for CASSPGQASPFF.

This clonotype was detected ten times or more. The chain carries TRBV29-1 and TRBJ2-5, with D perhaps TRBD1 (5 bases). The CDR3 sequence is 12 residues long. CDR1 is SQVTM and CDR2 is ANQGSEA in the germline V gene. V lost 4 bases, J lost 2 bases, and 8 bases lay in between. CDR3 sequence: CSVGAGQETQYF. The CDR3 DNA follows: TGCAGCGTTGGAGCAGGGCAAGAGACCCAGTACTTC.

There are a few counts of this clonotype. The gene calls are TRBV6-1 and TRBJ2-5; D is perhaps TRBD1 or TRBD2 (5 bases each). V was clipped by 6 bases and J by 5 bases, with 19 bases between them. Germline CDR1 MNHNS, CDR2 SASEGT. The CDR3 has 15 residues. CDR3 region: CASSGGQRLWETQYF. The CDR3 DNA reads TGTGCCAGCAGCGGAGGACAACGCTTGTGGGAGACCCAGTACTTC.

There are many counts of this clonotype. The CDR3 sequence: CSASLIRSEQYF. CDR3 bases: TGCAGTGCTAGCCTGATTCGTAGCGAGCAGTACTTC. The V call is TRBV20-1, the J call TRBJ2-7; no clear D gene. The CDR3 consists of 12 residues. Trimming took 3 bases from V and 6 from J, leaving 12 bases between them. Germline lookup yields CDR1 DFQATT and CDR2 SNEGSKA (reference sequence).

As regards this clonotype: The junction differs from germline at one of its ends, possibly a read error. V and J are TRBV27 and TRBJ2-7; TRBD1 agrees at 9 bases. This CDR3 spans 14 amino acids. The V gene's germline CDR1 is MNHEY and CDR2 SMNVEV (reference sequence). The CDR3: CASSFTGGSDEQYF. The CDR3 bases are TGTGCCAGCAGTTTTACAGGGGGCTCCGACGAGCAGTACTTC.

This clonotype was observed many times. The V call is TRBV19, the J call TRBJ1-6; 7 bases are a match to TRBD1. The V and J ends lost 10 bases and 6 bases, in that order; junction bases with no gene match: 9. From germline, CDR1 is LNHDA and CDR2 SQIVND (reference sequence). The CDR3 has 14 amino acids. In DNA form, the CDR3 reads TGTGCCAACTCCTTGGGACAGTTTAATTCACCCCTCCACTTT. It codes for CANSLGQFNSPLHF. Using reference TRBV19 and TRBJ1-6 for the parts outside the CDR3, the full variable domain is DGGITQSPKYLFRKEGQNVTLSCEQNLNHDAMYWYRQDPGQGLRLIYYSQIVNDFQKGDIAEGYSVSREKKESFPLTVTSAQKNPTAFYLCANSLGQFNSPLHFGNGTRLTVT.

This clonotype was seen only a few times. The chain combines TRBV4-2 with TRBJ2-3; D may be TRBD1 (7 bases). The germline V gene has CDR1 LGHNA and CDR2 YNFKEQ. CDR3 size: 18 residues. V was clipped by 2 bases and J by 6 bases, with 24 bases between them. The CDR3 is CASSQSFFRGRTHDTQYF. CDR3 nucleotides: TGTGCCAGCAGCCAAAGTTTTTTCAGGGGGAGGACCCACGATACGCAGTATTTT.

J is TRBJ1-4 and V is TRBV10-2; no definite D call. Trimming pared 8 bases from V and 5 bases from J, leaving 15 bases between. CDR3 size: 14 residues. The germline V gene has CDR1 WSHSY and CDR2 SAAADI. CDR3 in DNA: TGCGCCAGCCGTAAGGGAGGGCGCAATGAAAAACTGTTTTTT. This gives the protein CASRKGGRNEKLFF.

This clonotype was observed many times. This chain uses TRBV20-1 with TRBJ1-1; D may be TRBD1 (6 bases). The germline V and J ends were trimmed by 5 bases and 0 bases, with 10 bases remaining between them. The CDR3 consists of 13 residues. Germline V CDR1 and CDR2: DFQATT, SNEGSKA (reference sequence). The CDR3: CSAEDSLNTEAFF. For the CDR3, the DNA is TGCAGTGCTGAGGACAGCCTGAACACTGAAGCTTTCTTT.